This TCR beta chain was obtained from a study of blood T cells in healthy people across ages. Study-level findings and limits: No one knew whether donors had CMV, which possibly confounded expanded clonotype changes.

Then a second PCR, running roughly 7 to 11 cycles, was carried out with a sample-barcoded 5' primer and a J-beta primer mix. MiXCR, applied by TCRdb to the 5' RACE reads, yields one record per CDR3 protein. Of roughly 700,000 distinct CDR3 sequences listed, just under 25% are singletons. This clonotype was observed a handful of times. The antigen is unknown. CDR3 length: 17 amino acids. This same sample was also part of a study on T cells of mothers and their children.

V gene TRBV21-1 combines with J gene TRBJ1-5; the DNA was not used to check the table's D call, TRBD1. TRBV21-1 is classified as a pseudogene. The origin of this receptor is a boy younger than 18 in good health. Material: blood. The CDR3 region is CASSKGPWGLWGQPQHF. The CDR3, as DNA: TGTGCCAGCAGCAAAGGCCCTTGGGGGCTTTGGGGTCAGCCCCAGCATTTT.